The rows below give T cell receptor beta chains drawn from one sample of a study of blood T cell repertoires in COVID-19. Repertoires were generated with immunoSEQ multiplex PCR, while TCRdb's copy carries only in-frame clones and drops some. Of fewer than 120,000 clones listed, roughly 85% are singletons. The sequenced material came from peripheral blood. The origin of the receptors is a woman older than 75 with active or convalescent COVID-19. CDR3s include the opening cysteine and the closing phenylalanine or tryptophan. Fields, in order: clone size, J gene, D gene, V gene, CDR3 DNA, CDR3 protein. The D gene is left open where the match is weak. Clone size is shown for a subset of rows, as once, few, many or a class of expanded clone.

- TRBJ2-1 TRBD1 TRBV11-2 TGTGCCAGCAGCTTAGATTTACAGGGGGGTTCCTACAATGAGCAGTTCTTC CASSLDLQGGSYNEQFF
- TRBJ2-7 TRBD1 TRBV18 TGTGCCAGCCAGGACAGGGGGCGGCGTGGCGAGCAGTACTTC CASQDRGRRGEQYF
- TRBJ1-1 - TRBV20-1 TGCAGTGCTAGTCAGATGAACACTGAAGCTTTCTTT CSASQMNTEAFF
few TRBJ1-1 - TRBV7-2 TGTGCCAGCTCTTTCTACGGAGCTGGGACTGAAGCTTTCTTT CASSFYGAGTEAFF
- TRBJ2-1 TRBD1 TRBV5-1 TGCGCCAGCAGCTTACCTCGGACAGGGCTGGATGAGCAGTTCTTC CASSLPRTGLDEQFF
once TRBJ2-2 - TRBV12-3/TRBV12-4 TGTGCCAGCAGCTCAACCGGGACACCTTGGCTGTTTTTT CASSSTGTPWLFF
- TRBJ2-5 TRBD2 TRBV5-8 TGTGCCAGCAGCTTGGGGGTGCTAGCGGGGAGTAACCAAGAGACCCAGTACTTC CASSLGVLAGSNQETQYF
- TRBJ2-7 - TRBV12-5 TGTGCTAGTGGTTTCGACAATCACGAGCAGTACTTC CASGFDNHEQYF
- TRBJ1-2 - TRBV2 TGTGCCAGCAGTGACGTCAGTTGGTTGGCAGCTAACTATGGCTACACCTTC CASSDVSWLAANYGYTF
- TRBJ1-6 - TRBV2 TGTGCCAGCAGTGTTGGAGTCAGCTATTCACCCCTCCACTTT CASSVGVSYSPLHF
few TRBJ1-6 - TRBV4-3 TGCGCCAGCAGCCAAGATCCATACAGGGTCACACGACCCTTCGGCTCACCCCTCCACTTT CASSQDPYRVTRPFGSPLHF
- TRBJ2-1 - TRBV20-1 TGCAGTGCTAGTGGCGCGGGATCCACCACCAACAATGAGCAGTTCTTC CSASGAGSTTNNEQFF
- TRBJ2-1 TRBD2 TRBV29-1 TGCAGCTACAACCGACTAGCGGGAGTCGATGAGCAGTTCTTC CSYNRLAGVDEQFF
- TRBJ2-3 - TRBV18 TGTGCCAGCTCACCACGGGGCCGGTATAGCACAGATACGCAGTATTTT CASSPRGRYSTDTQYF
- TRBJ2-3 TRBD2 TRBV5-1 TGCGCCAGCAGCTTAGCGGGAGTGGCAGATACGCAGTATTTT CASSLAGVADTQYF
- TRBJ2-7 - TRBV5-8 TGTGCCAGCAGCTTCTACCCCTCCTACGAGCAGTACTTC CASSFYPSYEQYF
- TRBJ2-3 - TRBV18 TGTGCCAGCTCACCAGGGAGCGCAGATACGCAGTATTTT CASSPGSADTQYF
- TRBJ2-3 TRBD2 TRBV2 TGTGCCAGCAACGGACTAGCGGGATTTAGCACAGATACGCAGTATTTT CASNGLAGFSTDTQYF
once TRBJ1-1 - TRBV5-1 TGCGCCAGCAGCTCACAGCCCATGAACACTGAAGCTTTCTTT CASSSQPMNTEAFF
- TRBJ1-5 TRBD1 TRBV6-6 TGTGCCAGCGGTACAGGGGGATTGAATCAGCCCCAGCATTTT CASGTGGLNQPQHF
once TRBJ1-4 - TRBV5-1 TGCGCCAACTTAAGTCGGTTAAAAGAAAAACTGTTTTTT CANLSRLKEKLFF
- TRBJ1-2 - TRBV19 TGTGCCAGTAGGGACAAACAGTACTATGGAGGCTACACCTTC CASRDKQYYGGYTF
- TRBJ1-4 - TRBV19 TGTGCCAGTAGTATAAGGACAGCCGCAACTAATGAAAAACTGTTTTTT CASSIRTAATNEKLFF